A selection of T cell receptor beta chains follows, all from one sample in a study of blood T cell repertoires in COVID-19. Assay: immunoSEQ multiplex PCR; the TCRdb copy retains only in-frame clones and omits some. The repertoire holds 150,000 to 200,000 clones, with around 80% as singletons. The sample was peripheral blood. These TCRs come from a woman in her sixties or seventies with COVID-19, enrolled during active disease. Both conserved end residues are part of each CDR3.

j_call v_call cdr3_aa
TRBJ1-4 TRBV28 CASGAGGRNEKLFF
TRBJ1-1 TRBV6-1 CASSEETMNTEAFF
TRBJ1-1 TRBV28 CASSYLGDNKAFF
TRBJ1-5 TRBV10-3 CAIGGQGRDQPQHF
TRBJ1-6 TRBV28 CASSRPGQVDSPLHF
TRBJ1-1 TRBV2 CASSGQGARDTEAFF
TRBJ1-1 TRBV7-3 CASSLKFGTDEAFF
TRBJ2-3 TRBV12-3/TRBV12-4 CASSFGYTDTQYF
TRBJ2-7 TRBV18 CASSGQTYEQYF
TRBJ1-1 TRBV10-3 CAIRGDSREGTEAFF
TRBJ1-2 TRBV30 CAGPSGGGYGYTF
TRBJ1-5 TRBV28 CASKLGDRPSHF
TRBJ2-5 TRBV11-3 CASSLGSDPQETQYF
TRBJ2-1 TRBV7-3 CASSSSGLNNEQFF
TRBJ1-2 TRBV12-3/TRBV12-4 CASTWGGYGYTF
TRBJ1-1 TRBV30 CAWERSINTEAFF
TRBJ2-7 TRBV14 CASSPGARGQYF
TRBJ1-3 TRBV6-5 CASAQFPSGNTIYF
TRBJ2-2 TRBV6-5 CATSPGTENTGELFF
TRBJ1-3 TRBV3-1/TRBV3-2 CASSTSRNTIYF
TRBJ2-5 TRBV5-1 CASTKVSEETQYF
TRBJ2-7 TRBV19 CASSKNREGGYEQYF
TRBJ1-3 TRBV30 CAWSAFTGPSGNTIYF
TRBJ1-1 TRBV11-2 CASSAGQFLNTEAFF
TRBJ1-5 TRBV3-1/TRBV3-2 CASSQGYVGQPQHF
TRBJ1-2 TRBV19 CASSEGTGGASGYTF
TRBJ1-2 TRBV4-1 CASSQNPGTGVGYTF
TRBJ2-5 TRBV5-1 CASSLTGETQYF
TRBJ1-1 TRBV6-5 CASSYRNQGYEAFF